The 8 T cell receptor beta chains below all came from one sample that was sequenced in a study of cytomegalovirus exposure and HLA in healthy donors. PCR involved 60 Vbeta and 13 Jbeta primers. Sequencing was performed with immunoSEQ multiplex PCR; in TCRdb, only in-frame clones are kept and a portion is missing. The sample lists some 57,000 clones, about 89% occurring once. Sample: PBMCs. The source of these receptors is a man aged 25-40 years in good health and CMV-seropositive.

The genes are TRBV11-2 and TRBJ2-7, with TRBD1 matching 7 bases. CDR3 length: 14 residues. Germline CDR1 reads SGHAT; CDR2 reads FQNNGV. J gave up 2 bases and V 1 base, and 2 bases lay outside the gene matches. The CDR3 DNA reads as TGTGCCAGCAGCTTAGGACAGGGAACCTACGAGCAGTACTTC. Protein product: CASSLGQGTYEQYF.

The rearrangement joins TRBV4-1 to TRBJ2-1; TRBD2 matches at 12 bases. CDR1 is MGHRA, CDR2 YSYEKL, per germline. Trimming at V came to 4 bases and at J to 6 bases, leaving 4 bases not matched to a gene. The CDR3 is 15 amino acids. The CDR3 bases are TGCGCCAGCAGCCCGAGGACTAGCGGGATCAATGAGCAGTTCTTC. It yields the protein CASSPRTSGINEQFF.

The chain employs TRBV6-6 and TRBJ2-3; 10 nucleotides match TRBD2. Per the germline V gene, CDR1 is MNHNY and CDR2 is SVGAGI (reference sequence). J lost 5 bases, V lost 6 bases, and 8 bases had no gene match. The CDR3 length is 15 residues. The CDR3 DNA is TGTGCCAGCAGCTCGGGGGTAGCGGGGGGAGATACGCAGTATTTT. This translates into CASSSGVAGGDTQYF.

On this clone: The junction departs from germline at one end; a sequencing error may be responsible. CDR3 in DNA: TGTGTCAGCAGCTTAAGTCTAGCGGTCAATGAGCAGTTCTTC. Translation: CVSSLSLAVNEQFF. V is TRBV7-2 and J is TRBJ2-1; 7 bases are a match to TRBD2. There are 14 residues in the CDR3. CDR1 and CDR2 from the germline V gene are SGHTA and FQGNSA.

The J gene is TRBJ2-1, the V gene TRBV11-3, with TRBD2 identical over 12 bases. The CDR3 has 17 residues. Germline-derived CDR1 and CDR2 are SGHNT and YENEEA. The junction had 13 bases not matched to a gene; V was cut back by 4 bases and J by 9 bases. The CDR3: CASSSEGPSGRAFEQFF. CDR3 bases: TGTGCCAGCAGCTCTGAGGGTCCTAGCGGGAGGGCCTTTGAGCAGTTCTTC.

The V gene is TRBV19, the J gene TRBJ2-7; 9 nucleotides align to TRBD2. CDR1 is LNHDA, CDR2 SQIVND, per germline (reference sequence). CDR3 length: 15 amino acids. J lost 2 bases, V lost 5 bases, and 7 bases had no gene match. CDR3 protein: CASSLSAGGPYEQYF. The CDR3 DNA sequence: TGTGCCAGTAGTTTGTCCGCGGGAGGGCCCTACGAGCAGTACTTC.

The V gene is TRBV6-1, the J gene TRBJ1-1; D uncertain. Per germline, CDR1 MNHNS and CDR2 SASEGT. V was trimmed by 3 bases and J by 5 bases, leaving 13 bases between them. The CDR3 sequence is 14 residues long. The CDR3 region is CASSDREERTEAFF. In nucleotides, the CDR3 is TGTGCCAGCAGTGACCGGGAGGAACGGACTGAAGCTTTCTTT.

The genes are TRBV15 and TRBJ1-3; D is possibly TRBD1 (6 bases). Germline V gene sequence: CDR1 LNHNV, CDR2 YYDKDF (reference sequence). V lost 3 bases, J lost 2 bases, and 11 bases lay in between. This CDR3 is built from 15 residues. CDR3 in DNA: TGTGCCACCAGCAGGGTAAACAGGGCTGGAAACACCATATATTTT. This codes for CATSRVNRAGNTIYF. Full variable domain (missing parts from reference TRBV15 and TRBJ1-3): DAMVIQNPRYQVTQFGKPVTLSCSQTLNHNVMYWYQQKSSQAPKLLFHYYDKDFNNEADTPDNFQSRRPNTSFCFLDIRSPGLGDTAMYLCATSRVNRAGNTIYFGEGSWLTVV.